Below, 15 T cell receptor beta chains from the same sample are listed, as sequenced in a study of siplizumab effects on memory and regulatory T cells. Here immunoSEQ multiplex PCR was the method, and the copy in TCRdb shows in-frame clones only, minus some. The sample has more than 85,000 clones, roughly 92% seen once; the top ten hold about 1.5%. Sequencing was done on a sample of CD4+ T cells sorted from blood. All receptors derive from a human donor in good health.

V is TRBV18 and J is TRBJ2-5; D remains unclear. CDR1 KGHSH and CDR2 LQKENI come from the germline V gene. V was clipped by 9 bases and J by 5 bases, with 10 bases between them. The CDR3 is made up of 11 amino acids. CDR3 DNA sequence: TGTGCCAGTGGGATATGGGAGACCCAGTACTTC. It is translated as CASGIWETQYF.

V is TRBV10-3 and J is TRBJ2-1, with D unresolved. V was clipped by 10 bases and J by 3 bases, with 10 bases between them. The length of the CDR3 is 12 residues. Germline CDR1 and CDR2: ENHRY and SYGVKD. The CDR3 protein is CATGPHYNEQFF. The DNA of the CDR3 is TGTGCCACAGGACCACACTACAATGAGCAGTTCTTC.

The chain recombines TRBV6-5 with TRBJ2-7, with 12 nucleotides matching TRBD2. The CDR3 is made up of 14 amino acids. V lost 7 bases to trimming and J lost 4 bases; unmatched junction nucleotides: 5. CDR1 is MNHEY, CDR2 SVGAGI, per germline. The CDR3 DNA reads TGTGCCAGCACAAGAACTAGCGGGGGGTACGAGCAGTACTTC. As protein: CASTRTSGGYEQYF.

To note about this clone: Other DNA sequences of this sample code for an identical CDR3. The chain recombines TRBV5-1 with TRBJ1-1; 7 bases map to TRBD1. V lost 3 bases, J lost 1 base, and 3 bases stayed unmatched. The CDR3 totals 14 residues. Germline V CDR1 and CDR2: SGHRS, YFSETQ. CDR3 coding DNA: TGCGCCAGCAGCTCGGGACAGCCGAACACTGAAGCTTTCTTT. The encoded protein is CASSSGQPNTEAFF. Full variable domain (remainder filled in from reference TRBV5-1 and TRBJ1-1): KAGVTQTPRYLIKTRGQQVTLSCSPISGHRSVSWYQQTPGQGLQFLFEYFSETQRNKGNFPGRFSGRQFSNSRSEMNVSTLELGDSALYLCASSSGQPNTEAFFGQGTRLTVV.

The chain carries TRBV2 and TRBJ2-5; 7 nucleotides match TRBD2. With V trimmed by 3 bases and J by 1 base, 5 bases remained unmatched. The germline gives CDR1 SNHLY, CDR2 FYNNEI. The CDR3 consists of 15 residues. The CDR3 DNA reads TGTGCCAGCAGTGAGGCTAGCGGCTCCCAAGAGACCCAGTACTTC. It encodes CASSEASGSQETQYF.

The rearrangement uses TRBV30 and TRBJ2-5; 8 bases fit TRBD1. The CDR3 consists of 13 residues. V shed 3 bases and J 5 bases; nucleotides not matched to a gene: 5. Germline-derived CDR1 and CDR2 are GTSNPN and SVGIG (reference sequence). The CDR3 loop is CAWSQGAGETQYF. The DNA of the CDR3 is TGTGCCTGGAGCCAGGGGGCCGGGGAGACCCAGTACTTC.

The chain links TRBV5-6 to TRBJ2-3; a weak D match, TRBD1 (5 bases). Looked up from germline, CDR1 is SGHDT and CDR2 is YYEEEE. V was cut by 2 bases and J by 8 bases, with 15 bases left in between. The CDR3 is 14 residues long. CDR3 DNA sequence: TGTGCCAGCAGCTTTGGGCGCGTACAGGCTACGCAGTATTTT. It translates to CASSFGRVQATQYF.

This chain connects TRBV14 to TRBJ2-1, with D tentatively TRBD2 (6 bases). V dropped 1 base and J dropped 6 bases, with 16 bases sitting between them. The germline gives CDR1 SGHDN, CDR2 FVKESK. The CDR3 totals 16 residues. CDR3 sequence: CASSQVGGVKGNEQFF. The CDR3 DNA is TGTGCCAGCAGCCAAGTTGGCGGGGTAAAAGGCAATGAGCAGTTCTTC.

The genes are TRBV5-1 and TRBJ2-3; D call uncertain. Deletions cut 0 bases from V and 2 bases from J, with 13 bases between. The CDR3 covers 16 residues. CDR1 and CDR2 (germline): SGHRS, YFSETQ. The CDR3 loop reads CASSLGSAAHTDTQYF. CDR3 DNA sequence: TGCGCCAGCAGCTTGGGGAGCGCGGCGCACACAGATACGCAGTATTTT.

V is TRBV20-1 and J is TRBJ1-2, with TRBD1 identical over 7 bases. The CDR3 loop spans 11 amino acids. Trimming took 3 bases from V and 7 from J; bases not matched to a gene: 2. Germline V lookup: CDR1 DFQATT, CDR2 SNEGSKA (reference sequence). The CDR3 is CSASRTGGYTF. The CDR3 coding sequence is TGCAGTGCTAGCCGGACAGGTGGCTACACCTTC.

V usage is TRBV18 and J usage is TRBJ2-5; 11 nucleotides agree with TRBD2. This CDR3 contains 16 residues. The ends lost 3 bases at V and 2 bases at J; junction bases unmatched: 5. Germline V CDR1 and CDR2: KGHSH, LQKENI. For the CDR3, the DNA is TGTGCCAGCTCACCCGGGACTAGCGGCAGTCAAGAGACCCAGTACTTC. Its translation: CASSPGTSGSQETQYF.

The V and J genes are TRBV6-1 and TRBJ2-7, with D perhaps matching TRBD1 (8 bases). This CDR3 is 15 amino acids long. V was clipped by 4 bases and J by 3 bases, with 16 bases between them. CDR1 and CDR2 from the germline V gene are MNHNS and SASEGT. The CDR3 reads CASSGYRGGFYEQYF. CDR3 DNA sequence: TGTGCCAGCAGTGGGTACAGGGGGGGATTCTACGAGCAGTACTTC.

The chain combines TRBV11-2 with TRBJ1-2, with 9 bases lining up with TRBD1. This CDR3 spans 15 amino acids. Per the germline V gene, CDR1 is SGHAT and CDR2 is FQNNGV. The J segment lost 6 bases and the V segment lost 5 bases, leaving 10 bases of the junction unmatched. In DNA form, the CDR3 reads TGTGCCAGCAGCATACTCCCACAGGGGGCTGATGGCTACACCTTC. Translating it yields CASSILPQGADGYTF.

The rearrangement joins TRBV6-5 to TRBJ1-1; TRBD1 might be the D (5 bases). V shed 10 bases and J shed 7 bases, with 22 bases lying between them. The CDR3 consists of 14 residues. Germline assignment: CDR1 MNHEY and CDR2 SVGAGI. The CDR3: CATMTPGMLGEAFF. CDR3 bases: TGTGCCACCATGACACCAGGGATGTTAGGTGAAGCTTTCTTT.

This chain joins TRBV15 and TRBJ2-5; D is perhaps TRBD2 (6 bases). The germline CDR1 and CDR2 sequences are LNHNV and YYDKDF (reference sequence). There are 15 residues in the CDR3. The germline V and J ends were trimmed by 4 bases and 5 bases, with 17 bases remaining between them. The CDR3 is CATSNLAVGGETQYF. The CDR3 region has the DNA TGTGCCACCAGCAACTTAGCGGTCGGCGGGGAGACCCAGTACTTC.